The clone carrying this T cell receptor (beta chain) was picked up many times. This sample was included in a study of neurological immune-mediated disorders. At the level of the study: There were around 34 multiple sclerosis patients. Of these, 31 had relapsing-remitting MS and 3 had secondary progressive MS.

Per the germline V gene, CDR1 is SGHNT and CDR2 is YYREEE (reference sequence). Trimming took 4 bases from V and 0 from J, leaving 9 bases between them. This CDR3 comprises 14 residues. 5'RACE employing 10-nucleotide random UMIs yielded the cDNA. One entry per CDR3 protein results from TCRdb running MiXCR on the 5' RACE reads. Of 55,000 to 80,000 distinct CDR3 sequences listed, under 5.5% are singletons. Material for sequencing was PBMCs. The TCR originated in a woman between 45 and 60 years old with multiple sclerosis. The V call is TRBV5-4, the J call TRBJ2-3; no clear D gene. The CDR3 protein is CASSPQTSTDTQYF. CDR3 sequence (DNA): TGTGCCAGCAGCCCACAGACCAGCACAGATACGCAGTATTTT.